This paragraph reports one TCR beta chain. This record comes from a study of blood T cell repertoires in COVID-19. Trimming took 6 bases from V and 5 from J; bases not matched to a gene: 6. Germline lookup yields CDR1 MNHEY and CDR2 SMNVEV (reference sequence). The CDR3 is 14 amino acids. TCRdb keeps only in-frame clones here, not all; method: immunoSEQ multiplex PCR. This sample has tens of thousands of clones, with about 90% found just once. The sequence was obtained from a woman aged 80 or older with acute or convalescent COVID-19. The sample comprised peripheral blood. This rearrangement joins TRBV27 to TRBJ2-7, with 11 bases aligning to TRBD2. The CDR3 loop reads CASRLSGRVHEQYF. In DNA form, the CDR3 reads TGTGCCAGCAGGCTTAGCGGGAGGGTCCACGAGCAGTACTTC.